This is a list of T cell receptor beta chains from one sample in a study of blood T cell repertoires in COVID-19. Sequencing used immunoSEQ multiplex PCR; TCRdb keeps in-frame clones, though not all of them. The sample lists 150,000 to 250,000 clones, about 90% seen once, with 2% to 2.5% in the top ten. The sequenced sample was PBMCs or T cells enriched from blood (not recorded which). The source is a woman in her 30s who had recovered from COVID-19. The CDR3 runs from the conserved cysteine through the conserved F or W. Fields, in order: V gene, clone size, J gene, D gene, CDR3 DNA, CDR3 protein. The D gene is left open where the match is weak. Clone size is shown for a subset of rows, as once, few, many or a class of expanded clone.

>TRBV7-9|-|TRBJ2-3|TRBD2
TGTGCCAGCAGCACTAGCGGTAACACAGATACGCAGTATTTT
CASSTSGNTDTQYF
>TRBV19|-|TRBJ1-1|-
TGTGCCACCCAAAGGAGGATACAGGGAGGGTACGAAGCTTTCTTT
CATQRRIQGGYEAFF
>TRBV4-3|-|TRBJ1-3|-
TGCGCCAGCAGCCTAGGGGTTTCGGGAAACACCATATATTTT
CASSLGVSGNTIYF
>TRBV11-2|-|TRBJ2-3|-
TGTGCCAGCAGACCTTGGGGGGGGCTCACAGATACGCAGTATTTT
CASRPWGGLTDTQYF
>TRBV7-2|-|TRBJ2-3|-
TGTGCCAGCAGCGTGTCAGGGGCAGATACGCAGTATTTT
CASSVSGADTQYF
>TRBV29-1|once|TRBJ1-2|-
TGCAGCGCCCCAGTCGGGTATGGCTACACCTTC
CSAPVGYGYTF
>TRBV19|-|TRBJ2-5|-
TGTGCCAGTAGTAGGACAGTCCAAGAGACCCAGTACTTC
CASSRTVQETQYF
>TRBV11-3|-|TRBJ2-5|-
TGTGCCAGCAGCTTAGCCGCGCTCCAAGAGACCCAGTACTTC
CASSLAALQETQYF
>TRBV5-1|-|TRBJ1-1|-
TGCGCCAGCAGCTTCAATTCGGACACTGAAGCTTTCTTT
CASSFNSDTEAFF
>TRBV3-1/TRBV3-2|-|TRBJ2-7|-
TGTGCCAGCAGCCAAGCTACAGGCTACGAGCAGTACTTC
CASSQATGYEQYF
>TRBV6-5|-|TRBJ1-2|-
TGTGCCAGCAGTTTGGCCTGGTACAACTATGGCTACACCTTC
CASSLAWYNYGYTF
>TRBV28|-|TRBJ1-1|-
TGTGCCAGCAGAAAAAGTTCGGGTGGCAGAGAGGCTTTCTTT
CASRKSSGGREAFF
>TRBV7-6|few|TRBJ1-1|TRBD1
TGTGCCTCCAGGGGACAGGAGGTCACTGAAGCTTTCTTT
CASRGQEVTEAFF
>TRBV10-3|-|TRBJ2-3|TRBD2
TGTGCCTCATTGGGAGGTCTAGCGGGCACAGATACGCAGTATTTT
CASLGGLAGTDTQYF
>TRBV7-2|-|TRBJ2-1|TRBD2
TGTGCCAGCAGCTTAGCGTGGCTAGCGGGATTCGACAATGAGCAGTTCTTC
CASSLAWLAGFDNEQFF
>TRBV19|-|TRBJ1-6|-
TGTGCCAGTAGTATAGATTCGGTGGCAGGGCCCCTCCACTTT
CASSIDSVAGPLHF
>TRBV7-2|-|TRBJ1-5|-
TGTGCCAGCAGCTTAGAAGGGGCCGCCCAGAATCAGCCCCAGCATTTT
CASSLEGAAQNQPQHF
>TRBV21-1|-|TRBJ2-1|-
TGTGCCAGCAGCAATCTGGGGTTGGACAGGGGTAGGGATGAGCAGTTCTTC
CASSNLGLDRGRDEQFF
>TRBV24-1|once|TRBJ1-2|-
TGTGCCACCAGCCCGGCGGGAGCCTATGGCTACACCTTC
CATSPAGAYGYTF
>TRBV5-6|-|TRBJ2-1|-
TGTGCCAGCAGCTTAGCCCCGGCGGCCTACAATGAGCAGTTCTTC
CASSLAPAAYNEQFF
>TRBV18|-|TRBJ2-7|-
TGTGCCAGCTCTCGGGACACCTCCTACGAGCAGTACTTC
CASSRDTSYEQYF
>TRBV9|-|TRBJ1-2|-
TGTGCCAGCAGCACACGGTCGGGGGTGACTCGCGGCTACACCTTC
CASSTRSGVTRGYTF
>TRBV10-2|-|TRBJ1-1|-
TGCGCCAGCAGTGGGGACATGGGAAACACTGAAGCTTTCTTT
CASSGDMGNTEAFF
>TRBV19|-|TRBJ1-4|TRBD1
TGTGCCAGTACGTTGTTGGGACAGGGAAATGAAAAACTGTTTTTT
CASTLLGQGNEKLFF
>TRBV5-4|-|TRBJ1-1|TRBD1
TGTGCCAGCAGCTCTCACACAGGGGGCACTGAAGCTTTCTTT
CASSSHTGGTEAFF
>TRBV4-2|-|TRBJ2-3|TRBD2
TGTGCCAGCAGCCAAGTCTCAGGGCTAGCGGGAGTTTCAGATACGCAGTATTTT
CASSQVSGLAGVSDTQYF
>TRBV10-3|few|TRBJ2-1|-
TGTGCCATCAGTGAGGCACTAGGGGGTGAGCAGTTCTTC
CAISEALGGEQFF
>TRBV7-9|-|TRBJ1-1|-
TGTGCCAGCAGCCGCGGACAGATTGAAGCTTTCTTT
CASSRGQIEAFF
>TRBV7-9|-|TRBJ2-5|-
TGTGCCAGCAGCTTCGGCGGGGTCAAAGAGACCCAGTACTTC
CASSFGGVKETQYF
>TRBV30|-|TRBJ1-6|-
TGTGCCTGGAGTCAGGGAAATAATTCACCCCTCCACTTT
CAWSQGNNSPLHF
>TRBV5-1|-|TRBJ2-1|TRBD2
TGCGCCAGCAGCTTCGGGACTAAAGACAATGAGCAGTTCTTC
CASSFGTKDNEQFF
>TRBV11-1|-|TRBJ2-3|-
TGTGCCAGCAGCGTGACTATCCCAGATACGCAGTATTTT
CASSVTIPDTQYF
>TRBV4-2|-|TRBJ2-3|-
TGTGCCAGCAGCCAATGGGACTTAAAAGATACGCAGTATTTT
CASSQWDLKDTQYF
>TRBV29-1|-|TRBJ2-7|TRBD1
TGCAGCGTTGAAGATCCCTTACAGGGGACCTTGGGGGAGCAGTACTTC
CSVEDPLQGTLGEQYF
>TRBV11-2|-|TRBJ1-5|TRBD1
TGTGCCAGCAGCCCTAGAGGGACAGGGCGCAATCAGCCCCAGCATTTT
CASSPRGTGRNQPQHF
>TRBV7-9|-|TRBJ2-7|TRBD2
TGTGCCAGCAGCTTAGCGGGGCGGGAGGGCCCCTACGAGCAGTACTTC
CASSLAGREGPYEQYF
>TRBV10-3|-|TRBJ2-5|TRBD1
TGTGCCTCAAGACCCGGGACAGAAGAGACCCAGTACTTC
CASRPGTEETQYF
>TRBV9|-|TRBJ2-1|-
TGTGCCAGCAGCGCTCTCGGGGGGCGCAATGAGCAGTTCTTC
CASSALGGRNEQFF
>TRBV5-6|-|TRBJ1-5|-
TGTGCCAGCAGCTTGAGTCATGGAGGGGCGAATAGCAATCAGCCCCAGCATTTT
CASSLSHGGANSNQPQHF
>TRBV29-1|-|TRBJ1-3|-
TGCAGCGTTGAAGATCCCGGGGTTCTCTCTGGAAACACCATATATTTT
CSVEDPGVLSGNTIYF